This T cell receptor (beta chain) was sequenced in a study of T cells in Graves' hyperthyroidism and ophthalmopathy. At least ten counts were recorded for this clonotype. Amplification targeted TCR beta CDR3 regions from RNA transcripts. The TCR CDR3 first-round RT-PCR relied on the HTBI primer set. MiXCR, run by TCRdb on the multiplex PCR reads, gives a single entry per CDR3 protein. The sample holds about 580,000 distinct CDR3 sequences; around 14% are singletons and the top ten take 5% to 7%. Trimming removed 2 bases from V and 1 base from J, with 8 bases in between. Germline CDR1 reads SGHVS; CDR2 reads FQNEAQ. The CDR3 sequence is 14 residues long.

The sequenced material came from blood. The receptor's source is a woman between 25 and 40 years old with Graves' hyperthyroidism that later progressed to Graves' ophthalmopathy. The chain employs TRBV7-8 and TRBJ1-1, with D tentatively TRBD1 (6 bases). As DNA, the CDR3 is TGTGCCAGCAGCTTATACAGGGAGAACACTGAAGCTTTCTTT. It translates to CASSLYRENTEAFF.